A single sample gave rise to the 27 T cell receptor beta chains below, sequenced in a study of blood T cell repertoires in COVID-19. The table came from immunoSEQ multiplex PCR; TCRdb's copy has only in-frame clones and leaves some out. The sample includes 200,000 or so clones, under 90% of them seen just once. The sequenced sample was peripheral blood. The receptor set was obtained from a man aged 45-60 years with acute or convalescent COVID-19.

This chain connects TRBV29-1 to TRBJ1-1; no firm D call. Looked up from germline, CDR1 is SQVTM and CDR2 is ANQGSEA. The CDR3 is made up of 12 amino acids. Trimming removed 0 bases at V and 7 bases at J, with 9 bases between. Here the CDR3 reads CSVEDRRDEAFF. Here the CDR3 DNA reads TGCAGCGTTGAAGATAGGAGGGATGAAGCTTTCTTT.

The V gene is TRBV9, the J gene TRBJ1-3, with D possibly being TRBD1 (5 bases). V was shortened by 3 bases and J by 0 bases, with 13 bases between the two germline ends. CDR3 length equals 16 residues. Germline assignment: CDR1 SGDLS and CDR2 YYNGEE. Here the CDR3 DNA reads TGTGCCAGCAGCGCAAGGGGCCCTAGCTCTGGAAACACCATATATTTT. Translated: CASSARGPSSGNTIYF.

This chain uses TRBV7-9 with TRBJ1-2; a possible D gene is TRBD1 (5 bases). CDR1 and CDR2 from the germline V gene are SEHNR and FQNEAQ (reference sequence). The V end was cut by 4 bases, the J end by 8 bases, with 17 bases between. CDR3 length equals 14 residues. The CDR3 nucleotides read TGTGCCAGCAGCTCCCCCGGGGGTCCGTGGGGCTACACCTTC. Translating it yields CASSSPGGPWGYTF.

This clone was counted once. The V gene is TRBV5-8, the J gene TRBJ1-2; TRBD1 aligns across 8 bases. CDR1 is SGHTS and CDR2 is YDEGEE in the germline V gene. The CDR3 loop spans 14 amino acids. The J segment lost 4 bases and the V segment lost 0 bases, leaving 2 bases of the junction unmatched. The CDR3 reads CASSLGDRGYGYTF. The CDR3 nucleotides read TGTGCCAGCAGCTTGGGCGACAGGGGCTATGGCTACACCTTC.

The gene calls are TRBV9 and TRBJ1-1; the D gene is possibly TRBD1 (6 bases). CDR3 length equals 13 residues. Trimming shortened V by 0 bases and J by 4 bases, and 7 bases separated the two germline ends. CDR1 and CDR2 (germline): SGDLS, YYNGEE. The CDR3, as DNA: TGTGCCAGCAGCGTAGCAGGGGCCACTGAAGCTTTCTTT. This codes for CASSVAGATEAFF.

The chain is built from TRBV25-1 and TRBJ1-4, with D perhaps TRBD1 (6 bases). The germline V and J ends were trimmed by 6 bases and 6 bases, with 11 bases remaining between them. The CDR3 has 13 amino acids. CDR1 and CDR2 from the germline V gene are MGHDK and SYGVNS. The CDR3 protein is CASRGGGHEKLFF. In DNA, the CDR3 is TGTGCCAGCAGAGGCGGGGGCCATGAAAAACTGTTTTTT. The whole variable domain, filled in from reference TRBV25-1 and TRBJ1-4, reads EADIYQTPRYLVIGTGKKITLECSQTMGHDKMYWYQQDPGMELHLIHYSYGVNSTEKGDLSSESTVSRIRTEHFPLTLESARPSHTSQYLCASRGGGHEKLFFGSGTQLSVL.

The V gene is TRBV7-3, the J gene TRBJ1-1; D gene unclear. There are 13 residues in the CDR3. V lost 5 bases and J lost 1, with 8 bases in between. Per the germline V gene, CDR1 is SGHTA and CDR2 is FQGTGA. CDR3 DNA: TGTGCCAGCAGCCAAACGAGGAACACTGAAGCTTTCTTT. Translating it yields CASSQTRNTEAFF.

This clone was found a few times. J is TRBJ2-2 and V is TRBV9; 8 bases agree with TRBD1. J gave up 3 bases and V 4 bases, and 8 bases lay outside the gene matches. The CDR3 spans 16 residues. Per the germline V gene, CDR1 is SGDLS and CDR2 is YYNGEE. CDR3 amino acids: CASSPWTGPYTGELFF. The CDR3, as DNA: TGTGCCAGCAGCCCATGGACAGGGCCCTACACCGGGGAGCTGTTTTTT.

The V call is TRBV19, the J call TRBJ1-2; 8 positions match TRBD1. V was pared by 6 bases and J by 4 bases, with 13 bases of the junction left unmatched. Looked up from germline, CDR1 is LNHDA and CDR2 is SQIVND (reference sequence). This CDR3 is 16 amino acids long. The CDR3 spells CASRGTGAPFSYGYTF. Here the CDR3 DNA reads TGTGCCAGTAGAGGGACAGGAGCACCCTTCTCCTATGGCTACACCTTC.

This rearrangement joins TRBV6-1 to TRBJ1-2, with D unclear. Germline lookup yields CDR1 MNHNS and CDR2 SASEGT. Trimming removed 1 base from V and 4 bases from J, with 13 bases in between. The CDR3 is made up of 15 amino acids. The CDR3 protein is CASSEGGGWGYGYTF. CDR3 nucleotide sequence: TGTGCCAGCAGTGAAGGGGGAGGGTGGGGCTATGGCTACACCTTC.

V gene TRBV18 combines with J gene TRBJ1-1, with a possible D match to TRBD1 (5 bases). Trimming pared 6 bases from V and 1 base from J, leaving 12 bases between. Germline assignment: CDR1 KGHSH and CDR2 LQKENI. The CDR3 consists of 14 residues. This chain's CDR3 is CASSLGHPNTEAFF. The DNA of the CDR3 is TGTGCCAGCTCTCTCGGACACCCGAACACTGAAGCTTTCTTT.

This chain links TRBV19 with TRBJ2-7, with 9 bases lining up with TRBD2. With V trimmed by 3 bases and J by 0 bases, 6 bases remained unmatched. The CDR3 covers 16 residues. Germline loops: CDR1 LNHDA, CDR2 SQIVND (reference sequence). The CDR3 nucleotides read TGTGCCAGTAGTATTACCTCTAGCGGGGACTCCTACGAGCAGTACTTC. It translates to CASSITSSGDSYEQYF. The variable domain in full, completed from reference TRBV19 and TRBJ2-7, reads DGGITQSPKYLFRKEGQNVTLSCEQNLNHDAMYWYRQDPGQGLRLIYYSQIVNDFQKGDIAEGYSVSREKKESFPLTVTSAQKNPTAFYLCASSITSSGDSYEQYFGPGTRLTVT.

The genes are TRBV25-1 and TRBJ2-3, with 7 bases that match TRBD1. CDR1 is MGHDK, CDR2 SYGVNS, per germline. The CDR3 runs 15 residues. After removal of 6 bases from V and 2 bases from J, the junction contained 8 bases not matched to a gene. As DNA, the CDR3 is TGTGCCAGCAGCGAGGGGGCTACCTTCACAGATACGCAGTATTTT. It is translated as CASSEGATFTDTQYF. Full variable domain (rest looked up from reference TRBV25-1 and TRBJ2-3): EADIYQTPRYLVIGTGKKITLECSQTMGHDKMYWYQQDPGMELHLIHYSYGVNSTEKGDLSSESTVSRIRTEHFPLTLESARPSHTSQYLCASSEGATFTDTQYFGPGTRLTVL.

The chain recombines TRBV27 with TRBJ2-7; D is undetermined. The V end was cut by 10 bases, the J end by 0 bases, with 7 bases between. Germline V gene lookup returns CDR1 MNHEY and CDR2 SMNVEV (reference sequence). This CDR3 comprises 11 residues. The CDR3 coding sequence is TGTGCCACCCACAGCTCCTACGAGCAGTACTTC. Protein: CATHSSYEQYF.

This clone was seen more than once but under ten times. The J gene is TRBJ1-6, the V gene TRBV27; D possibly corresponds to TRBD1 (6 bases). Germline CDR1 reads MNHEY; CDR2 reads SMNVEV (reference sequence). The CDR3 consists of 15 residues. Trimming took 6 bases from V and 8 from J, leaving 17 bases between them. The CDR3 loop reads CASSEDRFGHSPLHF. The CDR3 DNA follows: TGTGCCAGCAGCGAAGACAGGTTTGGACATTCACCCCTCCACTTT.

Turning to this clone: An end of the junction differs from the germline gene, which may be a read error. This chain links TRBV9 with TRBJ2-3, with 7 bases lining up with TRBD1. Germline V CDR1 and CDR2: SGDLS, YYNGEE. The CDR3 spans 17 residues. CDR3 region: CAGSVGRAATGTNTQYF. The CDR3 DNA sequence: TGTGCCGGCAGCGTAGGTAGGGCTGCGACAGGGACAAATACGCAGTATTTT.

The J gene is TRBJ1-2, the V gene TRBV2, with 7 nucleotides matching TRBD1. V was clipped by 6 bases and J by 8 bases; unmatched bases: 6. The CDR3 totals 12 residues. The germline V gene has CDR1 SNHLY and CDR2 FYNNEI. The CDR3 DNA reads TGTGCCAGCAGAGGGGACAGTGGCGGCTACACCTTC. This encodes CASRGDSGGYTF. Combining the CDR3 with reference TRBV2 and TRBJ1-2 gives the whole variable domain EPEVTQTPSHQVTQMGQEVILRCVPISNHLYFYWYRQILGQKVEFLVSFYNNEISEKSEIFDDQFSVERPDGSNFTLKIRSTKLEDSAMYFCASRGDSGGYTFGSGTRLTVV.

The CDR3 region has the DNA TGTGCCAGCAGCTTAGGGGATAGGGGACTACAAGAGACCCAGTACTTC. This encodes CASSLGDRGLQETQYF. The V call is TRBV7-9, the J call TRBJ2-5; 7 nucleotides match TRBD2. Germline CDR1 reads SEHNR; CDR2 reads FQNEAQ (reference sequence). Trimming removed 1 base from V and 2 bases from J; junction bases left unmatched: 7. The CDR3 has 16 residues.

The V gene is TRBV6-1, the J gene TRBJ1-2; D is perhaps TRBD1 (5 bases). V was pared by 1 base and J by 4 bases, with 10 bases between. The CDR3 is 14 amino acids. Germline V gene data show CDR1 as MNHNS and CDR2 as SASEGT. This chain's CDR3 is CASSEGRQGYGYTF. In nucleotides, the CDR3 is TGTGCCAGCAGTGAAGGGCGGCAGGGCTATGGCTACACCTTC.

The rearrangement links TRBV6-5 to TRBJ1-2, with TRBD1 as a possible D gene (5 bases). Trimming took 6 bases from V and 4 from J, leaving 9 bases between them. CDR1 and CDR2 from the germline V gene are MNHEY and SVGAGI. This CDR3 has 12 amino acids. DNA of the CDR3: TGTGCCAGCAGGCGACAGTCCTATGGCTACACCTTC. Residues: CASRRQSYGYTF.

The chain couples TRBV9 to TRBJ1-1; D might be TRBD1 (6 bases). CDR3 length equals 15 residues. Germline V lookup: CDR1 SGDLS, CDR2 YYNGEE. Trimming stripped 0 bases from V and 4 bases from J, with 13 bases between. The CDR3 DNA is TGTGCCAGCAGCGTAGTAGTGGGGGCCGGCACTGAAGCTTTCTTT. Encoded protein: CASSVVVGAGTEAFF.

This clone was detected only a few times. The chain has TRBV10-3 and TRBJ1-5, with unresolved D. V was pared by 4 bases and J by 7 bases, with 11 bases between. This CDR3 comprises 13 residues. Germline CDR1 and CDR2: ENHRY and SYGVKD. The CDR3 here is CAISGGQEQPQHF. CDR3 nucleotides: TGTGCCATCAGTGGTGGGCAAGAACAGCCCCAGCATTTT.

This chain connects TRBV7-9 to TRBJ2-1, with TRBD1 identical over 7 bases. The length of the CDR3 is 18 residues. Losses at the gene ends were 4 bases for V and 1 base for J; bases not matched to a gene: 13. The germline V gene encodes CDR1 SEHNR and CDR2 FQNEAQ (reference sequence). The CDR3 loop is CASSSQGVVSDSYNEQFF. The CDR3 nucleotides read TGTGCCAGCAGCTCGCAGGGGGTTGTCTCGGATTCCTACAATGAGCAGTTCTTC.

The chain recombines TRBV5-1 with TRBJ2-5; 7 nucleotides agree with TRBD1. The trim removed 0 bases at V and 4 bases at J, leaving 12 bases unmatched. CDR1 and CDR2 (germline): SGHRS, YFSETQ. The CDR3 is 17 residues long. DNA for the CDR3: TGCGCCAGCAGCTTGGCCGCGGCAGGGGGTGTGGTAGAGACCCAGTACTTC. This codes for CASSLAAAGGVVETQYF.

The chain uses TRBV5-5 and TRBJ2-7, with a tentative D call TRBD1 (5 bases). Trimming shortened V by 0 bases and J by 0 bases, and 10 bases separated the two germline ends. The germline V gene has CDR1 SGHKS and CDR2 YYEKEE (reference sequence). This CDR3 spans 15 amino acids. The CDR3 DNA reads TGTGCCAGCAGCTTGGGTTTAGGGGTCTCCTACGAGCAGTACTTC. Residues: CASSLGLGVSYEQYF.

The rearrangement links TRBV12-3 or TRBV12-4 to TRBJ2-7, with D perhaps matching TRBD1 (6 bases). The CDR3 is 13 residues long. Between the trimmed V and J ends, which lost 6 bases and 6 bases, there was a span of 15 bases. In nucleotides, the CDR3 is TGTGCCAGCAGCCCCCCAGGGGTGGGCGAGCAGTACTTC. Amino acid sequence: CASSPPGVGEQYF.

The gene calls are TRBV2 and TRBJ2-5, with a tentative D call TRBD1 (6 bases). Per germline, CDR1 SNHLY and CDR2 FYNNEI. The CDR3 loop spans 13 amino acids. V shed 7 bases and J shed 5 bases, with 14 bases lying between them. The CDR3 bases are TGTGCCAGCACTTCAGGGGATGGCGAGACCCAGTACTTC. As protein: CASTSGDGETQYF.